The 2 T cell receptor beta chains below all came from one sample that was sequenced in a study of T cell responses to AZD1222 COVID-19 vaccine. The table came from immunoSEQ multiplex PCR; TCRdb's copy has only in-frame clones and leaves some out. The repertoire includes around 140,000 clones, approximately 88% of them detected once, and about 3% sits in the top ten. The sequenced sample was peripheral blood, obtained on day 0 of AZD1222 vaccination. The receptor source for this set is an adult in good health.

V usage is TRBV4-3 and J usage is TRBJ2-1; D may correspond to TRBD1 or TRBD2 (5 bases each). Germline CDR1 is LGHNA and CDR2 is YSLEER. Trimming cost V 1 base and J 0 bases, with 13 bases left between them. The CDR3 contains 17 residues. DNA for the CDR3: TGCGCCAGCAGCCAAGGGGGAGCAGGGAGCTCCTACAATGAGCAGTTCTTC. Translated: CASSQGGAGSSYNEQFF.

In regard to this clone: The sample has other DNA sequences that encode this CDR3 too. This chain links TRBV7-2 with TRBJ2-3; unclear D gene. The germline V and J ends were trimmed by 1 base and 3 bases, with 8 bases remaining between them. The germline gives CDR1 SGHTA, CDR2 FQGNSA. The CDR3 has 14 residues. The DNA of the CDR3 is TGTGCCAGCAGCTTAGTCTCCGGGACAGATACGCAGTATTTT. The encoded protein is CASSLVSGTDTQYF.